The text below deals with one TCR beta chain. Trimming shortened V by 5 bases and J by 3 bases, and 11 bases separated the two germline ends. The germline CDR1 and CDR2 sequences are ENHRY and SYGVKD. This CDR3 has 13 amino acids. This specimen belongs to a study of response to subunit inactivated influenza vaccine. TCRdb fed the RT-PCR reads into MiXCR, producing one record per CDR3 protein. The sample yields about 520,000 distinct CDR3 sequences, 7.2% seen once. This specimen consisted of PBMCs from blood, obtained less than 25 months after vaccination. The TCR originated in a man aged 50-75 years who received an inactivated influenza vaccine. The chain carries TRBV10-3 and TRBJ2-7; D might be TRBD2 (5 bases). Written as DNA, the CDR3 is TGTGCCATCAGTCGATCCGGGAACTACGAGCAGTACTTC. It is translated as CAISRSGNYEQYF.